The 32 T cell receptor beta chains below come from one sample, sequenced in a study of T-cell reconstitution after alpha-beta-depleted transplantation in children (dated by TCRdb to 2016 to 2018). Library prep was done by PCR. Sequencing instrument: Illumina HiSeq 2500. TCR library preparation used molecular barcoding, with unique molecular identifiers applied to normalize quantification of the TCRbeta repertoire. Clones were called with MiXCR by TCRdb after fastp trimmed the public reads at Q25, and only in-frame beta chains were retained. Rows are unified per CDR3 protein, each entry keeping the most common DNA and genes. For this sample the table gives about 300,000 distinct CDR3 sequences, of which about 7.3% were detected only once. The ten largest clones take up approximately 9.6% of the sample. Their antigens are not known. The intended sense of this specimen's treatment or condition label: allogeneic hematopoietic cell transplantation with graft depleted of TCRalphabeta T cells and CD19 B cells.

The investigation overall reported the following: The frequencies of hyperexpanded clones fell over the following months, and after one year, T-cell counts and TCRbeta diversity were mostly attributed to newly produced T cells.

The starting material was peripheral blood, obtained 360 days after TCRalphabeta/CD19-depleted stem cell transplant. Receptors originate from a female patient between 2 and 15 years old who had a stem cell transplant for Fanconi anemia, so the T cells may come from the graft donor.

This chain connects TRBV12-3 or TRBV12-4 to TRBJ1-1; D gene unclear. The CDR3 consists of 15 residues. V lost 4 bases and J lost 0, with 12 bases in between. DNA of the CDR3: TGTGCCAGCAGTTGGGGAGGGCAGCTGAACACTGAAGCTTTCTTT. Translating it yields CASSWGGQLNTEAFF.

As to this clonotype: As the CDR3 is not closed by the conserved phenylalanine or tryptophan, this likely results from a read error. The chain couples TRBV9 to TRBJ1-1; the match to TRBD1 covers 8 bases. J gave up 4 bases and V 4 bases, and 9 bases lay outside the gene matches. Per germline, CDR1 SGDLS and CDR2 YYNGEE. This CDR3 spans 15 amino acids. The CDR3 nucleotides read TGTGCCAGCAGCACTCAGACAGGGGACATCACTGAAGCTTTCATT. It translates to CASSTQTGDITEAFI.

The rearrangement uses TRBV6-2 or TRBV6-3 and TRBJ1-3; no reliable D call. Trimming pared 2 bases from V and 0 bases from J, leaving 8 bases between. Germline loops: CDR1 MNHEY, CDR2 SVGEGT. This CDR3 contains 15 residues. The CDR3, as DNA: TGTGCCAGCAGTTACGATCGGAGCTCTGGAAACACCATATATTTT. This codes for CASSYDRSSGNTIYF.

A few counts support this clonotype. The gene calls are TRBV2 and TRBJ1-4; TRBD1 is a possible D gene (5 bases). V was shortened by 4 bases and J by 4 bases, with 16 bases between the two germline ends. Looked up from germline, CDR1 is SNHLY and CDR2 is FYNNEI. CDR3 length: 16 amino acids. CDR3 sequence: CASSGLVGTHNEKLFF. The DNA of the CDR3 is TGTGCCAGCAGTGGGCTGGTTGGGACCCATAATGAAAAACTGTTTTTT.

This clonotype has at least ten counts. The chain couples TRBV12-3 or TRBV12-4 to TRBJ1-1; D is unresolved. V shed 6 bases and J shed 5 bases, with 13 bases lying between them. The CDR3 has 13 amino acids. CDR3 amino acids: CASSGIVGTEAFF. In nucleotides, the CDR3 is TGTGCCAGCAGCGGAATCGTGGGGACTGAAGCTTTCTTT.

This clonotype has more than one count but fewer than ten. The J gene is TRBJ1-4, the V gene TRBV18; D gene unclear. This CDR3 is 16 amino acids long. Per germline, CDR1 KGHSH and CDR2 LQKENI. Between the trimmed V and J ends, which lost 6 bases and 4 bases, there was a span of 18 bases. CDR3 protein: CASSQIERIVNEKLFF. Written as DNA, the CDR3 is TGTGCCAGCTCCCAGATCGAACGGATAGTTAATGAAAAACTGTTTTTT.

There are many counts of this clonotype. The chain has TRBV7-2 and TRBJ1-5; D gene ambiguous. This CDR3 comprises 17 residues. Trimming removed 2 bases from V and 0 bases from J, with 14 bases in between. Looked up from germline, CDR1 is SGHTA and CDR2 is FQGNSA. CDR3 residues: CASSLWQEGYSNQPQHF. CDR3 DNA: TGTGCCAGCAGCTTATGGCAGGAAGGGTATAGCAATCAGCCCCAGCATTTT. The complete variable domain, with remaining parts taken from reference TRBV7-2 and TRBJ1-5, reads GAGVSQSPSNKVTEKGKDVELRCDPISGHTALYWYRQSLGQGLEFLIYFQGNSAPDKSGLPSDRFSAERTGGSVSTLTIQRTQQEDSAVYLCASSLWQEGYSNQPQHFGDGTRLSIL.

This clonotype came up many times. The chain joins TRBV5-1 to TRBJ2-1, with TRBD2 identical over 11 bases. V trimming: 4 bases; J trimming: 7 bases; junction bases outside the gene matches: 4. Per the germline V gene, CDR1 is SGHRS and CDR2 is YFSETQ. The CDR3 extends over 14 amino acids. In DNA, the CDR3 is TGCGCCAGCAGCGACATAGCGGGGGGGAATGAGCAGTTCTTC. It encodes CASSDIAGGNEQFF.

This chain joins TRBV11-1 and TRBJ2-1; 8 bases agree with TRBD2. J was trimmed by 2 bases and V by 1 base; bases with no gene match: 10. From germline, CDR1 is SGHAT and CDR2 FQDESV (reference sequence). The CDR3 runs to 18 residues. The CDR3 DNA is TGTGCCAGCAGCTTAGGGGTGGGCGGGGGGAGACCCTACAATGAGCAGTTCTTC. Translated, it gives CASSLGVGGGRPYNEQFF.

As for this clonotype: The junction and the germline gene differ at one end; a read error may be behind it. This chain links TRBV20-1 with TRBJ2-7; TRBD1 aligns across 7 bases. The CDR3 is 12 amino acids. Germline assignment: CDR1 DFQATT and CDR2 SNEGSKA (reference sequence). Written as DNA, the CDR3 is TGCAGTGCTACAGGGGGTTCCTACGAGCATTACTTC. Protein sequence: CSATGGSYEHYF.

This chain uses TRBV28 with TRBJ2-7, with D possibly being TRBD2 (5 bases). This CDR3 is 11 amino acids long. The germline V gene encodes CDR1 MDHEN and CDR2 SYDVKM. Deletions cut 7 bases from V and 9 bases from J, with 13 bases between. The CDR3 is CASNGISGQYF. Here the CDR3 DNA reads TGTGCCAGCAACGGGATAAGTGGGCAGTACTTC.

This clonotype was recorded at least ten times. This chain links TRBV6-5 with TRBJ2-1, with TRBD2 matching 7 bases. J was trimmed by 6 bases and V by 0 bases; bases with no gene match: 11. CDR1 is MNHEY, CDR2 SVGAGI, per germline. The CDR3 runs 17 residues. This CDR3 reads CASSYSYPGGGFNEQFF. CDR3 DNA sequence: TGTGCCAGCAGTTACTCATACCCGGGAGGCGGTTTCAATGAGCAGTTCTTC.

This clonotype was seen repeatedly, ten times or more. The rearrangement uses TRBV7-9 and TRBJ1-1, with D possibly matching TRBD1 (6 bases). CDR1 is SEHNR, CDR2 FQNEAQ, per germline (reference sequence). The germline V and J ends were trimmed by 4 bases and 3 bases, with 12 bases remaining between them. CDR3 size: 14 residues. The CDR3 DNA follows: TGTGCCAGCAGCTCTCTTCAGGGGCACACTGAAGCTTTCTTT. Translating it yields CASSSLQGHTEAFF.

Ten or more counts support this clonotype. This chain links TRBV11-2 with TRBJ2-1; no firm D call. This CDR3 comprises 13 residues. Germline CDR1 reads SGHAT; CDR2 reads FQNNGV. V lost 1 base and J lost 7, with 8 bases in between. CDR3 sequence (DNA): TGTGCCAGCAGCTTAGGCAGGCATAATGAGCAGTTCTTC. As protein: CASSLGRHNEQFF.

This clonotype was seen repeatedly, ten times or more. This chain's CDR3 is CAISETYRVGEQYF. The CDR3 DNA is TGTGCCATCAGTGAGACTTACAGGGTAGGCGAGCAGTACTTC. The chain links TRBV10-3 to TRBJ2-7; D might be TRBD1 (6 bases). This CDR3 spans 14 amino acids. Germline assignment: CDR1 ENHRY and CDR2 SYGVKD. V lost 2 bases and J lost 6, with 14 bases in between.

V is TRBV20-1 and J is TRBJ2-1; 13 bases are shared with TRBD2. The closer fit of TRBJ2-7 to the DNA end suggests the J call may be wrong. The germline V gene encodes CDR1 DFQATT and CDR2 SNEGSKA (reference sequence). This CDR3 is built from 17 residues. CDR3 coding DNA: TGCAGTGCTCATTCTACTCAACTAGCGGGGGGGCCCCATGAGCAGTACTTC. Protein product: CSAHSTQLAGGPHEQYF.

This clonotype was seen repeatedly, ten times or more. V and J are TRBV10-3 and TRBJ2-1, with 10 bases fitting TRBD2. The CDR3 is 15 amino acids. The ends lost 4 bases at V and 5 bases at J; junction bases unmatched: 5. Germline V gives CDR1 ENHRY, CDR2 SYGVKD. The DNA of the CDR3 is TGTGCCATCAGTGCCCAACTAGCGGGGAACAATGAGCAGTTCTTC. It encodes CAISAQLAGNNEQFF.

This clonotype occurred a few times. Relative to the germline gene, one junction end is altered; a read error may explain this. The rearrangement joins TRBV6-2 or TRBV6-3 to TRBJ2-5; 9 bases agree with TRBD2. The CDR3 length is 20 residues. CDR1 and CDR2 (germline): MNHEY, SVGEGT. The chain's CDR3 is CASRYLRPSGGPSPKETQYF. The CDR3 DNA sequence: TGTGCCAGCAGGTACTTACGCCCGAGCGGGGGGCCGTCACCAAAAGAGACCCAGTACTTC.

The table lists this clonotype with many counts. This chain uses TRBV29-1 with TRBJ1-2; D not resolved. In germline, CDR1 is SQVTM, CDR2 ANQGSEA. The CDR3 runs to 12 residues. V shed 4 bases and J shed 4 bases, with 10 bases lying between them. CDR3 sequence reads: CSVGTVSYGYTF. CDR3 DNA: TGCAGCGTTGGGACGGTCAGCTATGGCTACACCTTC.

This clonotype was detected ten times or more. The V and J genes are TRBV3-1 and TRBJ1-2; D gene ambiguous. Trimming took 4 bases from V and 8 from J, leaving 8 bases between them. The V gene's germline CDR1 is LGHDT and CDR2 YNNKEL (reference sequence). This CDR3 is built from 11 residues. The CDR3 DNA is TGTGCCAGCAGCCGATCGGACGGCTACACCTTC. This gives the protein CASSRSDGYTF.

This sequence joins TRBV14 and TRBJ2-1; weak D call: TRBD1 (5 bases). With 5 bases removed from V and 0 bases from J, the gap between germline ends came to 14 bases. Germline values: CDR1 SGHDN, CDR2 FVKESK. This CDR3 has 16 amino acids. The CDR3 nucleotides are TGTGCCAGCAGCTCGCCACTCGACAGCTCCTACAATGAGCAGTTCTTC. Protein sequence: CASSSPLDSSYNEQFF. The full variable domain, rest sourced from reference TRBV14 and TRBJ2-1, is EAGVTQFPSHSVIEKGQTVTLRCDPISGHDNLYWYRRVMGKEIKFLLHFVKESKQDESGMPNNRFLAERTGGTYSTLKVQPAELEDSGVYFCASSSPLDSSYNEQFFGPGTRLTVL.

The table lists this clonotype with a few counts. The chain carries TRBV7-9 and TRBJ2-7, with 12 positions matching TRBD2. The CDR3 is 16 residues long. Germline trimming cut 4 bases from V and 2 bases from J; bases unmatched to any gene: 6. Germline CDR1 reads SEHNR; CDR2 reads FQNEAQ (reference sequence). The CDR3 DNA reads as TGTGCCAGCAGCTCCTTTACTAGCGGGGGGCCCTACGAGCAGTACTTC. This encodes CASSSFTSGGPYEQYF. Variable domain in full (rest from reference TRBV7-9 and TRBJ2-7): DTGVSQNPRHKITKRGQNVTFRCDPISEHNRLYWYRQTLGQGPEFLTYFQNEAQLEKSRLLSDRFSAERPKGSFSTLEIQRTEQGDSAMYLCASSSFTSGGPYEQYFGPGTRLTVT.

Many counts were recorded for this clonotype. V gene TRBV9 combines with J gene TRBJ2-5, with D unresolved. This CDR3 region has 14 residues. Germline CDR1 reads SGDLS; CDR2 reads YYNGEE. V lost 0 bases and J 2 bases, leaving 8 bases between the germline ends. The CDR3 sequence: CASSVDLGQETQYF. CDR3 in DNA: TGTGCCAGCAGCGTAGATCTCGGGCAAGAGACCCAGTACTTC.

V usage is TRBV15 and J usage is TRBJ1-2; D remains unclear. Trimming stripped 0 bases from V and 3 bases from J, with 17 bases between. The CDR3 spans 17 residues. From germline, CDR1 is LNHNV and CDR2 YYDKDF (reference sequence). CDR3 protein: CATSRDGSNPLYYGYTF. In DNA, the CDR3 is TGTGCCACCAGCAGAGACGGTTCTAACCCGTTGTACTATGGCTACACCTTC.

This clonotype appeared many times. The chain employs TRBV19 and TRBJ1-5, with D uncertain. V dropped 4 bases and J dropped 6 bases, with 10 bases sitting between them. The CDR3 spans 13 residues. In germline, CDR1 is LNHDA, CDR2 SQIVND (reference sequence). This CDR3 reads CASSRQVTQPQHF. In DNA, the CDR3 is TGTGCCAGTAGTAGGCAGGTCACTCAGCCCCAGCATTTT.

This clonotype was seen repeatedly, ten times or more. V and J are TRBV20-1 and TRBJ2-7; 9 bases are shared with TRBD1. The germline V gene encodes CDR1 DFQATT and CDR2 SNEGSKA (reference sequence). This CDR3 has 15 residues. V gave up 3 bases and J gave up 1 base; unmatched junction bases: 7. CDR3 sequence reads: CSARPPQGASYEQYF. The CDR3 bases are TGCAGTGCTAGGCCACCACAGGGGGCGTCCTACGAGCAGTACTTC.

There are many counts of this clonotype. This sequence joins TRBV12-3 or TRBV12-4 and TRBJ1-1; maybe TRBD1 (5 bases). The length of the CDR3 is 13 residues. V lost 3 bases and J 5 bases, leaving 10 bases between the germline ends. CDR3 loop: CASSLTVGTEAFF. The CDR3 DNA reads TGTGCCAGCAGTTTGACAGTGGGTACTGAAGCTTTCTTT.

This chain uses TRBV10-2 with TRBJ1-2; D unclear. This CDR3 comprises 12 residues. The V and J ends lost 5 bases and 8 bases respectively, with 12 bases between them. CDR1 and CDR2 (germline): WSHSY, SAAADI. This CDR3 is CASSPLWGGYTF. The CDR3 DNA is TGCGCCAGCAGTCCTTTATGGGGAGGCTACACCTTC.

The sample holds a few counts of this clonotype. This chain joins TRBV6-1 and TRBJ1-6, with 8 bases aligning to TRBD1. V gave up 6 bases and J gave up 10 bases; unmatched junction bases: 14. Germline lookup yields CDR1 MNHNS and CDR2 SASEGT. The CDR3 loop spans 16 amino acids. This chain's CDR3 is CASSQRTGITQSPLHF. The CDR3 DNA reads as TGTGCCAGCAGCCAACGGACAGGGATTACTCAGTCACCCCTCCACTTT.

This clonotype appeared many times. The chain links TRBV5-1 to TRBJ2-1; 9 bases map to TRBD1. The CDR3 has 15 amino acids. V lost 3 bases to trimming and J lost 2 bases; unmatched junction nucleotides: 3. Germline CDR1 and CDR2: SGHRS and YFSETQ. The CDR3 DNA reads as TGCGCCAGCAGCTCCGGGACAGGGACCTACAATGAGCAGTTCTTC. Protein sequence: CASSSGTGTYNEQFF.

The chain carries TRBV6-4 and TRBJ2-5; 7 bases map to TRBD1. Germline CDR1 reads MRHNA; CDR2 reads SNTAGT. CDR3 length: 16 residues. Trimming at V came to 4 bases and at J to 0 bases, leaving 8 bases not matched to a gene. In DNA, the CDR3 is TGTGCCAGCAGTGCTCCACAGGGGTTCTACCAAGAGACCCAGTACTTC. It encodes CASSAPQGFYQETQYF.

This clonotype has ten or more counts. The chain has TRBV6-5 and TRBJ1-1; possible D gene TRBD1, 6 bases. CDR1 and CDR2 from the germline V gene are MNHEY and SVGAGI. V was shortened by 2 bases and J by 0 bases, with 10 bases between the two germline ends. The CDR3 extends over 15 amino acids. Here the CDR3 DNA reads TGTGCCAGCAGTTACCGGAAGGGGGTGAACACTGAAGCTTTCTTT. This sequence encodes CASSYRKGVNTEAFF.